Listed below are T cell receptor beta chains from one sample, sequenced in a study of blood T cell repertoires in COVID-19. The table came from immunoSEQ multiplex PCR; TCRdb's copy has only in-frame clones and leaves some out. Of just over 150,000 clones listed, about 85% were seen once; the top ten hold over 3%. Sample: peripheral blood. These receptors were taken from a human donor with acute or convalescent COVID-19. The donor label of this sample is uncertain. CDR3s include the opening cysteine and the closing phenylalanine or tryptophan. Fields, in order: CDR3 DNA, CDR3 protein, J gene, D gene, clone size, V gene. A D gene is named only where the DNA matches it firmly. Clone size is not always given. Where it is, it says once, few, many or a class for expanded clones.

cdr3_nt: TGTGCCAGCAGGCGGGGGATGAACACTGAAGCTTTCTTT
cdr3_aa: CASRRGMNTEAFF
j_call: TRBJ1-1
d_call: .
clone_size: .
v_call: TRBV9

cdr3_nt: TGTGCCAGCAGTTTTGGGCAACTCCTCCACTTT
cdr3_aa: CASSFGQLLHF
j_call: TRBJ1-6
d_call: .
clone_size: .
v_call: TRBV28

cdr3_nt: TGTGCCAGCTCGCGATTGGCCGGGGAGCTGTTTTTT
cdr3_aa: CASSRLAGELFF
j_call: TRBJ2-2
d_call: .
clone_size: .
v_call: TRBV18

cdr3_nt: TGTGCCAGCAGCTTGCACAGAAATCAGCCCCAGCATTTT
cdr3_aa: CASSLHRNQPQHF
j_call: TRBJ1-5
d_call: .
clone_size: .
v_call: TRBV11-1

cdr3_nt: TGCGCCAGCAGTGACCGACCTGACAGGGGTAGGGATACGCAGTATTTT
cdr3_aa: CASSDRPDRGRDTQYF
j_call: TRBJ2-3
d_call: TRBD1
clone_size: .
v_call: TRBV10-1

cdr3_nt: TGTGCCAGCAGTTACGGAGGGCAGTCGAGTGGCTACACCTTC
cdr3_aa: CASSYGGQSSGYTF
j_call: TRBJ1-2
d_call: .
clone_size: .
v_call: TRBV6-5

cdr3_nt: TGTGCCAGCAGCCCCCCGTACCAAGAGACCCAGTACTTC
cdr3_aa: CASSPPYQETQYF
j_call: TRBJ2-5
d_call: .
clone_size: .
v_call: TRBV12-3/TRBV12-4

cdr3_nt: TGTGCCAGCAGTCCAACTGGGGCAGTCAACTATGGCTACACCTTC
cdr3_aa: CASSPTGAVNYGYTF
j_call: TRBJ1-2
d_call: .
clone_size: .
v_call: TRBV6-4

cdr3_nt: TGTGCCAGTAGTAGAGACAGTAACTATGGCTACACCTTC
cdr3_aa: CASSRDSNYGYTF
j_call: TRBJ1-2
d_call: .
clone_size: .
v_call: TRBV19

cdr3_nt: TGCAGTGCTAGTAGTCTCAGGGGCACGTCTAGCAATCAGCCCCAGCATTTT
cdr3_aa: CSASSLRGTSSNQPQHF
j_call: TRBJ1-5
d_call: .
clone_size: .
v_call: TRBV20-1

cdr3_nt: TGTGCCAGCAGCCAAGTTGGGCATCACTGCTACACCTTC
cdr3_aa: CASSQVGHHCYTF
j_call: TRBJ1-2
d_call: .
clone_size: .
v_call: TRBV3-1/TRBV3-2

cdr3_nt: TGTGCCAGCAGTTTTCTAGCGGGGGAAGCGCAGTATTTT
cdr3_aa: CASSFLAGEAQYF
j_call: TRBJ2-3
d_call: TRBD2
clone_size: .
v_call: TRBV27

cdr3_nt: TGTGCCAGCAGCTTATCCCAGGGGGGATCCAATCAGCCCCAGCATTTT
cdr3_aa: CASSLSQGGSNQPQHF
j_call: TRBJ1-5
d_call: TRBD1
clone_size: .
v_call: TRBV11-2

cdr3_nt: TGCGCCAGCAGCTTGGCGGGGTTGAGCAATCAGCCCCAGCATTTT
cdr3_aa: CASSLAGLSNQPQHF
j_call: TRBJ1-5
d_call: .
clone_size: once
v_call: TRBV5-1

cdr3_nt: TGTGCCAGCAGCCAAGATAGGTGGCGGGGGGGCCAAATCAATGAGCAGTTCTTC
cdr3_aa: CASSQDRWRGGQINEQFF
j_call: TRBJ2-1
d_call: TRBD2
clone_size: .
v_call: TRBV4-2

cdr3_nt: TGTGCCAGCAGTTTACAGGGAAGGAATGAGCAGTTCTTC
cdr3_aa: CASSLQGRNEQFF
j_call: TRBJ2-1
d_call: .
clone_size: .
v_call: TRBV27

cdr3_nt: TGTGCCAGCAGCTCCGGACAGCCTGCAACTAATGAAAAACTGTTTTTT
cdr3_aa: CASSSGQPATNEKLFF
j_call: TRBJ1-4
d_call: .
clone_size: .
v_call: TRBV7-2

cdr3_nt: TGTGCCAGCAGTTTTAGGGGGTGGAACGAGCAGTACTTC
cdr3_aa: CASSFRGWNEQYF
j_call: TRBJ2-7
d_call: .
clone_size: .
v_call: TRBV27

cdr3_nt: TGTGCCACCAGCAGACCTACGGTCAATCAGCCCCAGCATTTT
cdr3_aa: CATSRPTVNQPQHF
j_call: TRBJ1-5
d_call: .
clone_size: .
v_call: TRBV15

cdr3_nt: TGTGCCAGCAGTCACGACAGGGGAGAGACCCAGTACTTC
cdr3_aa: CASSHDRGETQYF
j_call: TRBJ2-5
d_call: TRBD1
clone_size: .
v_call: TRBV27

cdr3_nt: TGTGCCAGTAGTATTGGACAGGGACAGAGGAACACTGAAGCTTTCTTT
cdr3_aa: CASSIGQGQRNTEAFF
j_call: TRBJ1-1
d_call: TRBD1
clone_size: .
v_call: TRBV19

cdr3_nt: TGCGCCAGCGGACAGGGTGGTAATGGCTACACCTTC
cdr3_aa: CASGQGGNGYTF
j_call: TRBJ1-2
d_call: TRBD1
clone_size: .
v_call: TRBV5-1

cdr3_nt: TGCGCCAGCAGCTTGGATTGGGAGGGGAATGAGCAGTTCTTC
cdr3_aa: CASSLDWEGNEQFF
j_call: TRBJ2-1
d_call: TRBD2
clone_size: .
v_call: TRBV5-1

cdr3_nt: TGTGCCAGCAGTTTCCGGGGGGTGAACACTGAAGCTTTCTTT
cdr3_aa: CASSFRGVNTEAFF
j_call: TRBJ1-1
d_call: .
clone_size: .
v_call: TRBV6-5

cdr3_nt: TGTGCCAGTAGTATAGATACTCCGGGCGGAGGGGCTGAAGCTTTCTTT
cdr3_aa: CASSIDTPGGGAEAFF
j_call: TRBJ1-1
d_call: .
clone_size: .
v_call: TRBV19

cdr3_nt: TGTGCCAGCAGCGATCGGACAGGGGCCCTTCATCAGCCCCAGCATTTT
cdr3_aa: CASSDRTGALHQPQHF
j_call: TRBJ1-5
d_call: TRBD1
clone_size: once
v_call: TRBV7-2

cdr3_nt: TGTGCCAGCAACGACAGGGGGAAGATGGCTGAAGCTTTCTTT
cdr3_aa: CASNDRGKMAEAFF
j_call: TRBJ1-1
d_call: TRBD1
clone_size: few
v_call: TRBV6-5

cdr3_nt: TGCGCCAGCAGCACGGGACAGGGGTACCGTTCACCCCTCCACTTT
cdr3_aa: CASSTGQGYRSPLHF
j_call: TRBJ1-6
d_call: TRBD1
clone_size: .
v_call: TRBV5-1

cdr3_nt: TGTGCCAGCAGCCGACAGGAGATCACCGGGGAGCTGTTTTTT
cdr3_aa: CASSRQEITGELFF
j_call: TRBJ2-2
d_call: .
clone_size: .
v_call: TRBV5-4

cdr3_nt: TGCGCCAGCAGCTCCGACAGGGCCAATTCACCCCTCCACTTT
cdr3_aa: CASSSDRANSPLHF
j_call: TRBJ1-6
d_call: TRBD1
clone_size: .
v_call: TRBV5-1

cdr3_nt: TGTGCCAGCAGTTTACAGGGGCGCACTGAAGCTTTCTTT
cdr3_aa: CASSLQGRTEAFF
j_call: TRBJ1-1
d_call: .
clone_size: .
v_call: TRBV12-3/TRBV12-4

cdr3_nt: TGTGCCTGGAGTGTCTTTGGAGCCTCCTACAATGAGCAGTTCTTC
cdr3_aa: CAWSVFGASYNEQFF
j_call: TRBJ2-1
d_call: .
clone_size: .
v_call: TRBV30

cdr3_nt: TGTGCCAGCAGCTCCCCGACAGGTTTGGTGAACACTGAAGCTTTCTTT
cdr3_aa: CASSSPTGLVNTEAFF
j_call: TRBJ1-1
d_call: .
clone_size: .
v_call: TRBV4-2

cdr3_nt: TGCGCCAGTTCAGCGGACCCTAATCAGCCCCAGCATTTT
cdr3_aa: CASSADPNQPQHF
j_call: TRBJ1-5
d_call: .
clone_size: once
v_call: TRBV5-1

cdr3_nt: TGTGCCAGTAGTATGTGGCTGCAGTCGACCTACGAGCAGTACTTC
cdr3_aa: CASSMWLQSTYEQYF
j_call: TRBJ2-7
d_call: .
clone_size: .
v_call: TRBV19

cdr3_nt: TGTGCCAGCTCACCAGATCAGGGATTAAATGAAAAACTGTTTTTT
cdr3_aa: CASSPDQGLNEKLFF
j_call: TRBJ1-4
d_call: .
clone_size: .
v_call: TRBV18

cdr3_nt: TGTGCCAGCAGCCGTCCCGGGACAGCTGTCTACGAGCAGTACTTC
cdr3_aa: CASSRPGTAVYEQYF
j_call: TRBJ2-7
d_call: TRBD1
clone_size: .
v_call: TRBV11-2

cdr3_nt: TGTGCCAGTAGCAGGGGGACCTCCTACGAGCAGTACTTC
cdr3_aa: CASSRGTSYEQYF
j_call: TRBJ2-7
d_call: TRBD1
clone_size: .
v_call: TRBV19

cdr3_nt: TGTGCCAGCAGCTTAGTTGGTAGCGGGGGGATCAACGAGCAGTACTTC
cdr3_aa: CASSLVGSGGINEQYF
j_call: TRBJ2-7
d_call: TRBD2
clone_size: medium-sized
v_call: TRBV7-2

cdr3_nt: TGCAGTGCTATCTCCAATCAGCCCCAGCATTTT
cdr3_aa: CSAISNQPQHF
j_call: TRBJ1-5
d_call: .
clone_size: .
v_call: TRBV20-1

cdr3_nt: TGTGCCAGCAGGGATTGGGGCGATGGCTACACCTTC
cdr3_aa: CASRDWGDGYTF
j_call: TRBJ1-2
d_call: .
clone_size: .
v_call: TRBV2

cdr3_nt: TGTGCCAGCGGGGGGTTCACAGGGGGCTATCAGCCCCAGCATTTT
cdr3_aa: CASGGFTGGYQPQHF
j_call: TRBJ1-5
d_call: TRBD1
clone_size: .
v_call: TRBV2

cdr3_nt: TGTGCCAGCTCACTCCAAGTGGGGACAGGGATCTACTCTGGAAACACCATATATTTT
cdr3_aa: CASSLQVGTGIYSGNTIYF
j_call: TRBJ1-3
d_call: TRBD1
clone_size: .
v_call: TRBV18

cdr3_nt: TGTGCCAGCAGTGACGGCAGGGCGGGAGTGAACACTGAAGCTTTCTTT
cdr3_aa: CASSDGRAGVNTEAFF
j_call: TRBJ1-1
d_call: .
clone_size: .
v_call: TRBV7-9

cdr3_nt: TGTGCCAGCAGCCCAGGACAGCCGGTATTCTTCTATGGCTACACCTTC
cdr3_aa: CASSPGQPVFFYGYTF
j_call: TRBJ1-2
d_call: .
clone_size: once
v_call: TRBV11-2

cdr3_nt: TGTGCCAGCAGCTTGGCGCAGGGTACCGGGGAGCTGTTTTTT
cdr3_aa: CASSLAQGTGELFF
j_call: TRBJ2-2
d_call: .
clone_size: .
v_call: TRBV5-4

cdr3_nt: TGTGCCAGCAGTTACTCAGCAGGGGGCAGCAATGAAAAACTGTTTTTT
cdr3_aa: CASSYSAGGSNEKLFF
j_call: TRBJ1-4
d_call: TRBD1
clone_size: .
v_call: TRBV6-5

cdr3_nt: TGTGCCAGCAGTGTGGGGGGGCAAGAGACCCAGTACTTC
cdr3_aa: CASSVGGQETQYF
j_call: TRBJ2-5
d_call: TRBD2
clone_size: .
v_call: TRBV5-4

cdr3_nt: TGTGCCAGCAGCTGGACAGGGAGTAACACCGGGGAGCTGTTTTTT
cdr3_aa: CASSWTGSNTGELFF
j_call: TRBJ2-2
d_call: TRBD1
clone_size: .
v_call: TRBV5-4

cdr3_nt: TGTGCCAGCCGGGACAGTTTCTACAATGAGCAGTTCTTC
cdr3_aa: CASRDSFYNEQFF
j_call: TRBJ2-1
d_call: TRBD1
clone_size: once
v_call: TRBV6-5

cdr3_nt: TGTGCCAGCTCATCGGGACAGGGACACACTGAAGCTTTCTTT
cdr3_aa: CASSSGQGHTEAFF
j_call: TRBJ1-1
d_call: TRBD1
clone_size: .
v_call: TRBV18

cdr3_nt: TGTGCCAGCAGTTTAATGGCCGGAGGAGCTTATGGCTACACCTTC
cdr3_aa: CASSLMAGGAYGYTF
j_call: TRBJ1-2
d_call: .
clone_size: .
v_call: TRBV27

cdr3_nt: TGTGCCACCAGCAGGGGGACGGGACAGCTGAACACTGAAGCTTTCTTT
cdr3_aa: CATSRGTGQLNTEAFF
j_call: TRBJ1-1
d_call: TRBD1
clone_size: .
v_call: TRBV15

cdr3_nt: TGTGCCATCAGGACAGATATAATCACTGAAGCTTTCTTT
cdr3_aa: CAIRTDIITEAFF
j_call: TRBJ1-1
d_call: .
clone_size: .
v_call: TRBV10-3

cdr3_nt: TGTGCCAGCAGCCCCAGACAGAACTATGGCTACACCTTC
cdr3_aa: CASSPRQNYGYTF
j_call: TRBJ1-2
d_call: .
clone_size: .
v_call: TRBV3-1/TRBV3-2

cdr3_nt: TGTGCCAGCAGTCGTGGGACAGGTAGTGATAGCAATCAGCCCCAGCATTTT
cdr3_aa: CASSRGTGSDSNQPQHF
j_call: TRBJ1-5
d_call: TRBD1
clone_size: once
v_call: TRBV6-6

cdr3_nt: TGCGCCAGCAGCTTCGGGGACTCGTTTAACTATGGCTACACCTTC
cdr3_aa: CASSFGDSFNYGYTF
j_call: TRBJ1-2
d_call: .
clone_size: once
v_call: TRBV5-1

cdr3_nt: TGTGCCTGGAACCGCCAGGGGCCCTCCACCATATATTTT
cdr3_aa: CAWNRQGPSTIYF
j_call: TRBJ1-3
d_call: .
clone_size: .
v_call: TRBV30

cdr3_nt: TGTGCCAGCAAACCCTCACTAGGTGATACGCAGTATTTT
cdr3_aa: CASKPSLGDTQYF
j_call: TRBJ2-3
d_call: .
clone_size: .
v_call: TRBV3-1/TRBV3-2

cdr3_nt: TGTGCCAGCAGCTTAGGGATCGGTGGCGGAAAAGAGACCCAGTACTTC
cdr3_aa: CASSLGIGGGKETQYF
j_call: TRBJ2-5
d_call: .
clone_size: .
v_call: TRBV7-2